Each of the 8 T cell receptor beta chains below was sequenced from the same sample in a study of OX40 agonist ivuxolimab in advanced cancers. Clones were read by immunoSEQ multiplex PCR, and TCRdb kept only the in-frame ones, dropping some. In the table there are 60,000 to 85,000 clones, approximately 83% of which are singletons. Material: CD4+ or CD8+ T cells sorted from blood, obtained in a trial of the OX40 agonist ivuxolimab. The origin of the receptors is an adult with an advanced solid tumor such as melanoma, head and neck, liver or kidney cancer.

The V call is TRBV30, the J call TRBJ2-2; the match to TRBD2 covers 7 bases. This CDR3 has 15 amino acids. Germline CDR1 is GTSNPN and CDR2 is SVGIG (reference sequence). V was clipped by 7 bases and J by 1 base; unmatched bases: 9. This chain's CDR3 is CASKGIAGNTGELFF. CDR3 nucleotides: TGTGCCTCCAAGGGGATAGCGGGGAACACCGGGGAGCTGTTTTTT.

CDR3 sequence: CASSIPGTGGVSYTF. Here the CDR3 DNA reads TGTGCCAGCAGCATACCCGGGACAGGTGGTGTTAGCTACACCTTC. This chain uses TRBV7-9 with TRBJ1-2, with 8 nucleotides matching TRBD1. This CDR3 comprises 15 residues. Per germline, CDR1 SEHNR and CDR2 FQNEAQ (reference sequence). With V trimmed by 5 bases and J by 9 bases, 14 bases remained unmatched.

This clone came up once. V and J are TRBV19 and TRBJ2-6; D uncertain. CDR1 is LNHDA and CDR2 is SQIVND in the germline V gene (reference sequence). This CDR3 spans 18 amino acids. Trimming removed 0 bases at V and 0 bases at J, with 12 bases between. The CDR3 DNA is TGTGCCAGTAGTATAGATCTATTCGGCTTCTCTGGGGCCAACGTCCTGACTTTC. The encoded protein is CASSIDLFGFSGANVLTF. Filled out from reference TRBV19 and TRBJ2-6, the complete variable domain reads DGGITQSPKYLFRKEGQNVTLSCEQNLNHDAMYWYRQDPGQGLRLIYYSQIVNDFQKGDIAEGYSVSREKKESFPLTVTSAQKNPTAFYLCASSIDLFGFSGANVLTFGAGSRLTVL.

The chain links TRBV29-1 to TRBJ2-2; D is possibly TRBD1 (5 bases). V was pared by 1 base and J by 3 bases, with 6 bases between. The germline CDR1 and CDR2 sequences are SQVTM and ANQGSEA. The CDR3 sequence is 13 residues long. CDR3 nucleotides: TGCAGCGTTGAAGGACAGTACACCGGGGAGCTGTTTTTT. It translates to CSVEGQYTGELFF.

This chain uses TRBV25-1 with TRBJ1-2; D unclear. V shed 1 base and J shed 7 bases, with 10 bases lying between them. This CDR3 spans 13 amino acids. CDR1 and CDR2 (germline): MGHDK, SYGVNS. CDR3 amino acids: CASSESGRSGYTF. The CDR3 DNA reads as TGTGCCAGCAGTGAATCAGGCCGGAGTGGCTACACCTTC.

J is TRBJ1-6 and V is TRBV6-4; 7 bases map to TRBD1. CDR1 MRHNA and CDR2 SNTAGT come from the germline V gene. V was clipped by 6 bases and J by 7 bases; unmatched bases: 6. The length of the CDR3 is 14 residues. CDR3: CASRAQGLNSPLHF. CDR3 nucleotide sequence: TGTGCCAGCAGAGCACAGGGGTTGAATTCACCCCTCCACTTT.

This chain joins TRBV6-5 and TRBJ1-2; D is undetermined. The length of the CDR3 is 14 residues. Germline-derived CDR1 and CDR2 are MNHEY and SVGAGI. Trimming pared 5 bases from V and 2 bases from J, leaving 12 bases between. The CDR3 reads CASSEEVGNYGYTF. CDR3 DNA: TGTGCCAGCAGTGAAGAGGTGGGAAACTATGGCTACACCTTC.

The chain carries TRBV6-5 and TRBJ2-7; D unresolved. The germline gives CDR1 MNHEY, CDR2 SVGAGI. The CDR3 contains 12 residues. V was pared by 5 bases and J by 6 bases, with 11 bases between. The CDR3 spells CASSHAASEQYF. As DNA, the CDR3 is TGTGCCAGCAGTCACGCCGCCAGCGAGCAGTACTTC.